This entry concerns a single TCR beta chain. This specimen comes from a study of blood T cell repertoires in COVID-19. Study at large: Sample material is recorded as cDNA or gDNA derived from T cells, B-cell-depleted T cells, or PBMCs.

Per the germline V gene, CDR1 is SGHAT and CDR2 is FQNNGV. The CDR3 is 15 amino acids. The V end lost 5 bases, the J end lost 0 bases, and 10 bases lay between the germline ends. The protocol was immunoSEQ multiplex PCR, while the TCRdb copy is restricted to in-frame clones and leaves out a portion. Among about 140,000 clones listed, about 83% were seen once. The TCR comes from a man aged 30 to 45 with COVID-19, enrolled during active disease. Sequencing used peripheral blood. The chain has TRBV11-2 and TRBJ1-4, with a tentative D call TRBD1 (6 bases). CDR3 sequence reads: CASSPGQTTNEKLFF. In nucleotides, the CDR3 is TGTGCCAGCAGCCCCGGACAGACAACTAATGAAAAACTGTTTTTT.